This T cell receptor (beta chain) was sequenced during a study of T-cell memory formation after mild COVID-19. Whole-study results and caveats: Cross-reactive memory apparently joined, as some responding clones appeared in pre-infection memory. CD4+ clones that contracted lay mainly in CM and EM; CD8+ ones lay in EMRA.

The germline V and J ends were trimmed by 5 bases and 3 bases, with 11 bases remaining between them. CDR3 length equals 12 residues. Germline V gene sequence: CDR1 SQVTM, CDR2 ANQGSEA. This clonotype was seen more than once but under ten times. Its target is unknown. TCRdb independently ran MiXCR on the 5' RACE reads; one entry per CDR3 protein. The data contain fewer than 650,000 distinct CDR3 sequences, approximately 15% of them singletons. This receptor was obtained from an adult woman who had mild COVID-19 (a few samples of this study predate the infection). Cell type and time point are not known. The rearrangement uses TRBV29-1 and TRBJ2-7; tentatively, D is TRBD1 or TRBD2 (6 bases each). Input material: PBMCs or a T cell subset sorted from them (not recorded which). In nucleotides, the CDR3 is TGCAGCGTTCGGGGGACAAACTACGAGCAGTACTTC. Translated, it gives CSVRGTNYEQYF.